The 19 T cell receptor beta chains listed next were all sequenced from one sample in a study of T cell responses to AZD1222 COVID-19 vaccine. Assay: immunoSEQ multiplex PCR; the TCRdb copy retains only in-frame clones and omits some. The table includes about 150,000 clones, more than 75% detected once. The specimen comprised peripheral blood, sampled 28 days after the second AZD1222 dose. Source of these receptors: an adult who received the AZD1222 COVID-19 vaccine.

A word on this clone: At one boundary the junction diverges from the germline segment, which might be a read error. The CDR3 nucleotides are TGTGCCAGCAGCCAAGGGACAGCTAATTATGGCTACACCTTC. Translation gives CASSQGTANYGYTF. This chain joins TRBV3-1 (or the pseudogene TRBV3-2) and TRBJ1-2; D perhaps matches TRBD1 (6 bases). The CDR3 extends over 14 amino acids. Germline assignment: CDR1 LGHDT and CDR2 YNNKEL (reference sequence).

The chain combines TRBV5-4 with TRBJ1-1; 7 bases are a match to TRBD1. The germline V gene encodes CDR1 SGHNT and CDR2 YYREEE (reference sequence). V shed 4 bases, J shed 0 bases, and the junction held 9 bases outside the gene matches. This CDR3 is built from 16 residues. The CDR3 protein is CASSPGDRTLNTEAFF. For the CDR3, the DNA is TGTGCCAGCAGCCCCGGGGACAGAACCCTGAACACTGAAGCTTTCTTT.

This chain links TRBV5-4 with TRBJ1-1; D is undetermined. This CDR3 is built from 13 residues. Germline CDR1 and CDR2: SGHNT and YYREEE (reference sequence). The ends were cut back, 6 bases at V and 4 bases at J, with 13 bases in the middle. CDR3 region: CASTLEGVTEAFF. The DNA for the CDR3 is TGTGCCAGCACCCTGGAGGGTGTCACTGAAGCTTTCTTT.

V usage is TRBV23-1 and J usage is TRBJ2-7; tentative D call: TRBD1 (6 bases). TRBV23-1 is filed as an ORF, its function uncertain. The CDR3 extends over 12 amino acids. The V and J ends lost 9 bases and 3 bases respectively, with 12 bases between them. This CDR3 reads CASTGSNYEQYF. The CDR3 DNA reads TGCGCCAGTACAGGGTCGAACTACGAGCAGTACTTC.

The chain uses TRBV18 and TRBJ2-3, with D unresolved. Looked up from germline, CDR1 is KGHSH and CDR2 is LQKENI. V lost 4 bases and J lost 0, with 8 bases in between. This CDR3 has 14 amino acids. CDR3 nucleotide sequence: TGTGCCAGCTCACAGCACGGGAGCACAGATACGCAGTATTTT. This encodes CASSQHGSTDTQYF.

This clone was seen only once. V and J are TRBV5-6 and TRBJ1-3, with D uncertain. This CDR3 spans 17 amino acids. CDR1 is SGHDT, CDR2 YYEEEE, per germline. With 0 bases removed from V and 2 bases from J, the gap between germline ends came to 15 bases. The DNA of the CDR3 is TGTGCCAGCAGCTTGGTGGGAGGGCAGCGAGCTGGAAACACCATATATTTT. Amino acid sequence: CASSLVGGQRAGNTIYF.

J is TRBJ2-1 and V is TRBV12-3 or TRBV12-4, with 7 nucleotides matching TRBD2. The CDR3 is made up of 12 amino acids. The junction had 10 bases not matched to a gene; V was cut back by 5 bases and J by 15 bases. Written as DNA, the CDR3 is TGTGCCAGCAGTGGGGGGGAAGGACGTCGGTTCTTC. Protein: CASSGGEGRRFF.

The chain carries TRBV13 and TRBJ1-2, with D uncertain. The CDR3 covers 15 residues. V lost 7 bases, J lost 1 base, and 16 bases lay in between. The germline gives CDR1 PRHDT, CDR2 FYEKMQ (reference sequence). CDR3 residues: CASIAWGVLNYGYTF. The CDR3 DNA follows: TGTGCCAGCATAGCTTGGGGAGTTCTTAACTATGGCTACACCTTC.

A single count supports this clone. The chain links TRBV6-2 or TRBV6-3 to TRBJ1-1; D unclear. This CDR3 is built from 11 residues. Germline V lookup: CDR1 MNHEY, CDR2 SVGEGT. V lost 4 bases, J lost 7 bases, and 7 bases lay in between. CDR3: CASSWGVEAFF. In DNA form, the CDR3 reads TGTGCCAGCAGTTGGGGTGTTGAAGCTTTCTTT.

The chain has TRBV12-3 or TRBV12-4 and TRBJ1-2, with 10 bases identical to TRBD1. This CDR3 contains 13 residues. The V segment lost 5 bases and the J segment 6 bases; nucleotides outside the gene matches: 3. The CDR3 loop is CASSRQGADGYTF. CDR3 DNA sequence: TGTGCCAGCAGTCGACAGGGGGCGGATGGCTACACCTTC.

This sequence joins TRBV3-1 (or the pseudogene TRBV3-2) and TRBJ2-6, with D hard to call. The V end lost 0 bases, the J end lost 1 base, and 7 bases lay between the germline ends. Germline values: CDR1 LGHDT, CDR2 YNNKEL (reference sequence). The length of the CDR3 is 16 residues. In DNA form, the CDR3 reads TGTGCCAGCAGCCAAGAACCCGGGTCTGGGGCCAACGTCCTGACTTTC. Its translation is CASSQEPGSGANVLTF.

V usage is TRBV10-3 and J usage is TRBJ1-2, with 7 bases fitting TRBD1. Germline loops: CDR1 ENHRY, CDR2 SYGVKD. The CDR3 length is 14 residues. Unmatched junction bases numbered 8, after V lost 2 bases and J lost 8 bases. The CDR3 DNA sequence: TGTGCCATCAGTGAGGGGACAGCGGCGGGAGGCTACACCTTC. It encodes CAISEGTAAGGYTF.

This chain connects TRBV11-2 to TRBJ2-7; 10 nucleotides line up with TRBD2. The CDR3 runs 18 residues. Trimming took 5 bases from V and 4 from J; bases not matched to a gene: 17. Germline lookup yields CDR1 SGHAT and CDR2 FQNNGV. CDR3 loop: CASSREGGPASGSYEQYF. For the CDR3, the DNA is TGTGCCAGCAGCCGAGAGGGAGGGCCGGCTAGCGGGAGTTACGAGCAGTACTTC.

This clone has just one count. The chain uses TRBV6-5 and TRBJ2-3; D might be TRBD1 or TRBD2, each matching 5 bases. This CDR3 has 12 amino acids. Trimming took 4 bases from V and 14 from J, leaving 16 bases between them. Germline V gene sequence: CDR1 MNHEY, CDR2 SVGAGI. CDR3 coding DNA: TGTGCCAGCAGTTCAGGGATCCCTGGGAGGTATTTT. Its protein is CASSSGIPGRYF.

This chain connects TRBV9 to TRBJ2-1, with 8 positions matching TRBD2. The CDR3 spans 14 residues. Per germline, CDR1 SGDLS and CDR2 YYNGEE. V dropped 0 bases and J dropped 7; count of bases not matched to a gene: 3. Written as DNA, the CDR3 is TGTGCCAGCAGCGTAGTCCCTAGCGGGAATGAGCAGTTCTTC. Its protein product is CASSVVPSGNEQFF. Combining the CDR3 with reference TRBV9 and TRBJ2-1 gives the whole variable domain DSGVTQTPKHLITATGQRVTLRCSPRSGDLSVYWYQQSLDQGLQFLIQYYNGEERAKGNILERFSAQQFPDLHSELNLSSLELGDSALYFCASSVVPSGNEQFFGPGTRLTVL.

The chain combines TRBV5-1 with TRBJ1-4; TRBD1 matches at 7 bases. Germline CDR1 is SGHRS and CDR2 is YFSETQ. The CDR3 has 14 amino acids. V was pared by 3 bases and J by 8 bases, with 7 bases of the junction left unmatched. The CDR3 DNA follows: TGCGCCAGCAGCTGGACAGGTCAAGCGGAAAAACTGTTTTTT. This sequence encodes CASSWTGQAEKLFF.

This clone was seen once. The J gene is TRBJ1-1, the V gene TRBV27; a possible D gene is TRBD1 (5 bases). There are 16 residues in the CDR3. V lost 2 bases, J lost 0 bases, and 13 bases lay in between. CDR1 and CDR2 from the germline V gene are MNHEY and SMNVEV (reference sequence). CDR3 region: CASSLASGLMNTEAFF. In DNA form, the CDR3 reads TGTGCCAGCAGTTTAGCTTCAGGGCTAATGAACACTGAAGCTTTCTTT.

The chain recombines TRBV9 with TRBJ2-7; the D is unclear. Germline CDR1 is SGDLS and CDR2 is YYNGEE. V lost 4 bases and J lost 1, with 12 bases in between. The CDR3 consists of 14 residues. In DNA form, the CDR3 reads TGTGCCAGCAGCAAGTTGAGTAGTTCCTACGAGCAGTACTTC. Its protein product is CASSKLSSSYEQYF.

The chain carries TRBV1 and TRBJ2-1; the D call of TRBD1 is as the table states it, not checked on the DNA. TRBV1 is assigned pseudogene status. CDR3 length: 16 residues. CDR3 nucleotide sequence: TGCACCAGCAGCCAAGGGGACAGGGAGACCTACAATGAGCAGTTCTTC. Protein sequence: CTSSQGDRETYNEQFF.